Detailed here is one TCR beta chain. Its target is unknown. This specimen comes from a study of early stage breast cancer tumors. Study outcomes and limitations: In about 90% of the 16 patients, blood comparison separated tumor from normal breast.

Clones were read by immunoSEQ multiplex PCR, and TCRdb kept only the in-frame ones, dropping some. The table lists tens of thousands of clones, over 60% of them singletons. The sequencing sample was made of blood. This clonotype originated in a person in their thirties with breast cancer.

The CDR3 coding sequence is TGTGCCAGCAGCTTAGATCGGATGAGAGAGCAGTACTTC. Protein product: CASSLDRMREQYF. V gene TRBV7-9 combines with J gene TRBJ2-7; D gene unclear. The V end was cut by 1 base, the J end by 7 bases, with 11 bases between. Germline V CDR1 and CDR2: SEHNR, FQNEAQ (reference sequence). The CDR3 has 13 residues.